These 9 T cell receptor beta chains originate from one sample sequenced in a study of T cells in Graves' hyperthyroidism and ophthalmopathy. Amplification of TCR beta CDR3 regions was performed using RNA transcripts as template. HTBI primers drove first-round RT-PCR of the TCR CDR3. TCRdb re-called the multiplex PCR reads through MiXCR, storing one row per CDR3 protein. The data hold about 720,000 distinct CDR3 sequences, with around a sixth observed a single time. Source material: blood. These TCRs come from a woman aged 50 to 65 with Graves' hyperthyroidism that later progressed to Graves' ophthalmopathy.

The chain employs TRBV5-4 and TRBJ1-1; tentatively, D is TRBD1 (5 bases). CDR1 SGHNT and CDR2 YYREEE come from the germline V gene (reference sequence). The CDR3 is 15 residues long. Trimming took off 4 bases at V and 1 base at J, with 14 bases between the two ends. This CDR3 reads CASSPGGFPNTEAFF. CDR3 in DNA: TGTGCCAGCAGCCCGGGGGGTTTCCCGAACACTGAAGCTTTCTTT.

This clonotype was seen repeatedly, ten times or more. CDR3 nucleotides: TGTGCCAGCAGCTACGGGACACTACAAGAGACCCAGTACTTC. Translating gives CASSYGTLQETQYF. This rearrangement joins TRBV11-1 to TRBJ2-5; maybe TRBD1 (6 bases). The CDR3 is 14 amino acids. CDR1 is SGHAT and CDR2 is FQDESV in the germline V gene (reference sequence). V lost 4 bases to trimming and J lost 2 bases, with 11 bases between them.

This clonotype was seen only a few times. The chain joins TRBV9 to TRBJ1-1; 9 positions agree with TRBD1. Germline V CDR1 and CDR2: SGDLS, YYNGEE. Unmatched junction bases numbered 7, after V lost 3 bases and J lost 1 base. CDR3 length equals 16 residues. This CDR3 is CASSAQGARGNTEAFF. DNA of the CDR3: TGTGCCAGCAGCGCACAGGGGGCTCGGGGGAACACTGAAGCTTTCTTT.

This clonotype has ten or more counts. The chain's CDR3 is CASSEVGASNQPQHF. In DNA form, the CDR3 reads TGTGCCAGCAGTGAAGTGGGGGCTAGCAATCAGCCCCAGCATTTT. The rearrangement joins TRBV6-1 to TRBJ1-5; D is perhaps TRBD1 (6 bases). In germline, CDR1 is MNHNS, CDR2 SASEGT. V lost 1 base to trimming and J lost 0 bases, with 7 bases between them. The CDR3 runs 15 residues.

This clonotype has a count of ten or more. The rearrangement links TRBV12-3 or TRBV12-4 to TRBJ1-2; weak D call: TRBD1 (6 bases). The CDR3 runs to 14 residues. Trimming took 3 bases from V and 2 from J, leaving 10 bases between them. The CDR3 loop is CASSFYRANYGYTF. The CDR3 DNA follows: TGTGCCAGCAGTTTTTACAGGGCGAACTATGGCTACACCTTC.

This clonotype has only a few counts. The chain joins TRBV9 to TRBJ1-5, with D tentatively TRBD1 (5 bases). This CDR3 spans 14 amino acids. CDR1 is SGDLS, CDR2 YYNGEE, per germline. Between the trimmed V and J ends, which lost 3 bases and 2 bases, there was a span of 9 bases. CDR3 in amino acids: CASSATVGNQPQHF. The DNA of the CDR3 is TGTGCCAGCAGCGCGACAGTGGGCAATCAGCCCCAGCATTTT.

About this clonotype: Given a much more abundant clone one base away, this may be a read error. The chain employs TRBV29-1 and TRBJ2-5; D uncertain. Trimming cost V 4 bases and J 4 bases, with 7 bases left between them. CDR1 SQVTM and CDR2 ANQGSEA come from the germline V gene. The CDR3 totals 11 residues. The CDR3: CSVVGRETQYF. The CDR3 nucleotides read TGCAGCGTTGTCGGTCGAGAGACCCAGTACTTC.

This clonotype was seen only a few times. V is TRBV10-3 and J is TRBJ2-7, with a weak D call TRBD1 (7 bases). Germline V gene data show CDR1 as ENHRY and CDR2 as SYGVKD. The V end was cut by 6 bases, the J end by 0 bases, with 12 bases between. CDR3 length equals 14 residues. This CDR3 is CAIRGRGDSYEQYF. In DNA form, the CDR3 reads TGTGCCATCAGAGGCAGGGGGGACTCCTACGAGCAGTACTTC.

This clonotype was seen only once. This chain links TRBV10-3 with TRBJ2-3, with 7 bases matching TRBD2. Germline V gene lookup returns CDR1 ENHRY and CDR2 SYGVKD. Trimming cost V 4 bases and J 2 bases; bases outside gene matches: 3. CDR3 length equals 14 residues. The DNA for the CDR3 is TGTGCCATCAGTGCTGCGGGGGTCACAGATACGCAGTATTTT. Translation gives CAISAAGVTDTQYF.